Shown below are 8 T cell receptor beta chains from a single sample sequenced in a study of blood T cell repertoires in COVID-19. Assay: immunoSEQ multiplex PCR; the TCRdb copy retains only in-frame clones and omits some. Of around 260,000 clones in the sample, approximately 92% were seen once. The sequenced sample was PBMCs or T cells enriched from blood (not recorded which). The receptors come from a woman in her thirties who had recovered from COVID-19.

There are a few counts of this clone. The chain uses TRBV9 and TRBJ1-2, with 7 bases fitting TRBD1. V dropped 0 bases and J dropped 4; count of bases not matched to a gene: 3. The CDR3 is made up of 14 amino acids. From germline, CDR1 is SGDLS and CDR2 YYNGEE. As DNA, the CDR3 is TGTGCCAGCAGCGTAGGTGACAGGGCCTATGGCTACACCTTC. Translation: CASSVGDRAYGYTF.

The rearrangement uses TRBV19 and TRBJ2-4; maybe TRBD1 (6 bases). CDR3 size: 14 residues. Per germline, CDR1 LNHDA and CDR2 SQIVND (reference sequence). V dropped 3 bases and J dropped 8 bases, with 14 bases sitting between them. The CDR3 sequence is CASSMGQGPDIQYF. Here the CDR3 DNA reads TGTGCCAGTAGTATGGGGCAGGGGCCAGACATTCAGTACTTC.

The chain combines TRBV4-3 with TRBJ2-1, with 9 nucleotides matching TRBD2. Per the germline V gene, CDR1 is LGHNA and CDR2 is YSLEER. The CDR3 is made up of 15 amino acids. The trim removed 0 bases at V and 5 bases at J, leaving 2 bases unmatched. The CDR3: CASSQDWTSDNEQFF. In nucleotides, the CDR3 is TGCGCCAGCAGCCAAGATTGGACTAGCGACAATGAGCAGTTCTTC.

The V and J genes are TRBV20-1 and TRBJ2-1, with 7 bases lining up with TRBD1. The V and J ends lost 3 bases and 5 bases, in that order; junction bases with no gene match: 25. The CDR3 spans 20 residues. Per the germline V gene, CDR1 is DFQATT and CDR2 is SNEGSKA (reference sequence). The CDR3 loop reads CSASDYYRDRGGRENNEQFF. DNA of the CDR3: TGCAGTGCTAGTGATTACTACCGGGACAGAGGGGGTCGGGAAAACAATGAGCAGTTCTTC.

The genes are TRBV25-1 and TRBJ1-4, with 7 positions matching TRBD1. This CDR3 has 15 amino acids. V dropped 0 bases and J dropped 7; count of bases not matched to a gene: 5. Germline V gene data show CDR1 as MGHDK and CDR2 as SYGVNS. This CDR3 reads CASSEYEGAGEKLFF. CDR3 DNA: TGTGCCAGCAGTGAATACGAGGGGGCGGGTGAAAAACTGTTTTTT.

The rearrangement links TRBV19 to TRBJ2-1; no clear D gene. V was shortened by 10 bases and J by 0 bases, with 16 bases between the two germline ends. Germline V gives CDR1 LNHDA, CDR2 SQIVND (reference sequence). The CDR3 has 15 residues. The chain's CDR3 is CATKSQVYSYNEQFF. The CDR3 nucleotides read TGTGCCACCAAATCCCAGGTATACTCCTACAATGAGCAGTTCTTC.

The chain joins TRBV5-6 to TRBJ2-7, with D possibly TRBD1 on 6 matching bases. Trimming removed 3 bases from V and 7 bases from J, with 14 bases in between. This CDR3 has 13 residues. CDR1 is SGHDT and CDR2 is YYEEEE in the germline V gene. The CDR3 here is CASSSGVSTEQYF. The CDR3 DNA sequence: TGTGCCAGCAGCTCAGGGGTTAGTACGGAGCAGTACTTC.

CDR3 protein: CASSLFQRANTGELFF. The CDR3 region has the DNA TGTGCCAGCAGCCTCTTTCAGCGAGCGAACACCGGGGAGCTGTTTTTT. V and J are TRBV27 and TRBJ2-2, with D unclear. CDR1 MNHEY and CDR2 SMNVEV come from the germline V gene (reference sequence). V was clipped by 6 bases and J by 0 bases, with 14 bases between them. The CDR3 has 16 amino acids.